The rows below give T cell receptor beta chains drawn from one sample of a study of PD-L1 blockade in urothelial cancer. The table came from immunoSEQ multiplex PCR; TCRdb's copy has only in-frame clones and leaves some out. The sample holds 13,000 to 15,000 clones, 88% seen once. This specimen was PBMCs, taken around atezolizumab (anti-PD-L1) treatment. The receptor set was obtained from a man between 65 and 85 years old with urothelial cancer. Both conserved end residues are part of each CDR3. Each record gives: V gene, D gene, J gene, CDR3 protein, CDR3 DNA. The D gene is left open where the match is weak.

TRBV7-7	TRBD1	TRBJ2-3	CASSLQGADTQYF	TGTGCCAGCAGCTTACAGGGGGCAGATACGCAGTATTTT
TRBV7-2	-	TRBJ1-1	CASSKGQNTEAFF	TGTGCCAGCAGCAAGGGACAGAACACTGAAGCTTTCTTT
TRBV12-5	-	TRBJ1-2	CASGSRTDYGYTF	TGTGCTAGTGGTTCCCGGACAGATTATGGCTACACCTTC
TRBV5-1	TRBD2	TRBJ2-2	CASDSGGFTGELFF	TGCGCCAGCGATAGCGGGGGATTCACCGGGGAGCTGTTTTTT
TRBV28	-	TRBJ1-5	CASRKTGFVLKGVQPQHF	TGTGCCAGCAGAAAGACAGGCTTTGTCCTAAAGGGGGTTCAGCCCCAGCATTTT
TRBV7-9	-	TRBJ2-3	CASSPRSNRADTQYF	TGTGCCAGCAGCCCAAGATCTAATCGGGCAGATACGCAGTATTTT
TRBV6-5	TRBD2	TRBJ2-3	CASSSTSGGARDTQYF	TGTGCCAGCAGTTCGACTAGCGGGGGGGCGAGAGATACGCAGTATTTT
TRBV2	-	TRBJ2-1	CASSEVSQTYYNEQFF	TGTGCCAGCAGTGAAGTTAGTCAAACTTACTACAATGAGCAGTTCTTC
TRBV19	TRBD1	TRBJ1-2	CASTQDRGRNYGYTF	TGTGCCAGTACCCAAGACAGGGGGCGGAACTATGGCTACACCTTC
TRBV6-6	-	TRBJ2-7	CASSPRQTSYEQYF	TGTGCCAGCAGCCCTAGGCAGACGTCCTACGAGCAGTACTTC